This TCR beta chain was captured by sequencing in a study of cytomegalovirus exposure and HLA in healthy donors (dated by TCRdb to 2017 to 2019). Study-wide context: According to an earlier analysis of several hundred of the donors, about 180 million T cells yielded roughly 110 million unique TCR beta sequences and 276 Gb of sequence data. An early release that covered fewer than 750 HLA-typed donors contained approximately 300 gigabases of sequencing data and around 85 million unique TCR sequences. The genetic ancestry cluster associated with self-reported Caucasian donors included 81% of the 398 genotyped donors. The study was designed to test whether signatures of past pathogen exposure could be identified by cataloging public T cell receptors. Using immunosequencing, the study profiled T cell repertoires from 666 subjects and related those repertoires to cytomegalovirus serostatus. In addition to the first cohort of 666 subjects, a separate validation cohort of about 120 different subjects was used. The study combined high-throughput TCR immunosequencing, statistical association of individual TCRs with disease status, and machine learning to predict cytomegalovirus infection status. In a later analysis, previously published TCR beta repertoires from fewer than 750 donors were re-analyzed and high-resolution HLA genotyping was added so that TCR occurrence patterns could be studied. Rather than drawing on any new phenotypic data, the later analysis identified candidate immune exposures from TCR beta sequences and the way those sequences occurred across donors. An earlier analysis of fewer than 700 of the donors applied high-throughput TCR beta sequencing to assess whether each TCR beta V gene segment acted as functional or pseudogenic. Donor age, sex, ethnicity and CMV serostatus were compiled together with the repertoire data. A later genetic analysis took genome-wide SNP genotypes for 398 of the 666 donors and used that subset as a discovery cohort. Every discovery cohort repertoire had been produced on one sequencing platform. Both class I and class II loci were covered by HLA typing, at four-digit resolution. Typing coverage differed by locus: A, B, C, DRB1 and DQB1 were typed in about 629-640 donors, DQA1 in about 550, DPA1 in some 600, and DPB1 in 400 to 490. Roughly 5 DR-DQ haplotypes were treated as single units for association and clustering because of strong linkage in the cohort. Across roughly 420 genotyped donors of the cohort, an average of 235,054 unique TCR beta nucleotide sequences per donor were sequenced, and roughly 17% of those sequences were non-productive.

To note about this clone: Its antigen remains unidentified. Base quality data are lacking; no much larger clone is found one base away.

General conclusions and limits of the study: The classifier was reported to diagnose cytomegalovirus status with high specificity and sensitivity in both the original and validation cohorts. A later analysis found that TCR association rates varied across HLA loci, with DRB1 alleles showing the most associated TCRs and HLA-C alleles the fewest. CMV serostatus was the only immune exposure information available for the cohort. A further reported finding was that TCR beta sequences accurately predicted the HLA-A and HLA-B alleles for most subjects in the first cohort. The sequencing pipeline was judged likely to have produced a cluster of highly shared sequence variants as a technical artifact. Compared with equally common non-associated chains, HLA-associated TCR beta chains in a later analysis were more clonally expanded and had lower generation probabilities. In vitro tests confirmed that a few of the cytomegalovirus-associated TCR beta chains recognize cytomegalovirus antigens. Specific HLA alleles were associated with some 15,000 TCR beta sequences at a false discovery rate of 0.05 in a later analysis. In this cohort, only TCR beta chains were sequenced, and detectable features were limited by the absence of alpha or paired-chain data. In an earlier analysis of some 550 of the donors, most TCR beta V segments were observed in productive rearrangements about 87% or about 30% of the time, broadly matching IMGT annotations. Linkage disequilibrium might explain the correlated functional status among segregating V segments, but an unknown experimental factor could not be ruled out. A later genetic analysis reported fewer N-insertions in productive TCRs among donors in an Asian-associated ancestry cluster than the approximately 700-donor mean. Roughly uniform sequencing depth across donors was assumed in presence/absence analyses, although this assumption may not hold. Because some donors lacked HLA typing at each locus, the association tests relied only on the typed subset. It was suggested by the authors that the approach could potentially be generalized to other disease states and immunological phenotypes. Most TCR sequences were observed very rarely across donors, whereas some public TCRs were present in many individuals. A later analysis found that most CMV-associated TCR beta chains appeared HLA-restricted, with HLA associations seemingly driven largely by CMV exposure. In a later genetic analysis, a missense DCLRE1C variant was associated with V-gene and J-gene trimming of TCR beta chains, and the association was replicated in an independent cohort. In a later analysis, several top co-occurrence clusters were reported to appear linked to parvovirus B19, influenza, CMV and Epstein-Barr virus. The 87-base-pair reads could not distinguish some IMGT-functional V segments, including TRBV6-2 and TRBV6-3, so those segments were excluded. When HLA alleles, especially DR and DQ, strongly co-occurred, TCR associations were difficult to assign to individual alleles. Because counts were too low, 15 to 20 rarely observed V segments, including chromosome 9 orphons, were excluded from the earlier analysis of 587 of the donors. A total of fewer than 200 TCR beta chains were listed by the study as associated with cytomegalovirus.

The cohort was made up of approximately 700 healthy bone marrow donors. At the time of sampling, all cohort members were nominally healthy, though unrecorded immune exposures were likely present. The donor tested CMV seronegative and was one of the 352 seronegative cohort members. A peripheral blood sample was provided by each donor, and peripheral blood mononuclear cells were used for TCR beta sequencing. Genomic DNA was extracted from the blood cell samples with the Qiagen DNeasy Blood Extraction Kit. Libraries were constructed by the immunoSEQ multiplex PCR assay. For the multiplex PCR, a mixture combining 60 forward primers for TCR Vbeta segments and 13 reverse primers for TCR Jbeta segments was used. The CDR3 region of rearranged TCR beta genes was amplified from genomic DNA with a multiplex PCR assay. The amplified TCR beta libraries were sequenced on the Illumina HiSeq System as 87-base-pair reads. The paper's data handling went like this. A later analysis tallied around 82 million unique TCR beta chains across the 700 or so repertoires, and 10 million to 11 million of those chains were shared by two or more donors. Raw reads were error-corrected and collapsed into unique sequences with a nearest-neighbor algorithm that merged closely related sequences to remove PCR and sequencing errors. V, D and J gene segments were assigned by aligning CDR3 sequences to IMGT reference sequences. Each retained sequence needed at least a six-nucleotide match to both a V gene segment and a J gene segment. Rearrangements were classified as productive when the CDR3 lacked stop codons and remained in frame with V and J, and all other rearrangements were classified as non-productive. Following IMGT convention, CDR3 was defined as the stretch from the second conserved V-encoded cysteine to the conserved J-encoded phenylalanine. Sequences without an unambiguous match to a single V gene segment were excluded from the earlier analysis of about 600 of the donors. In an earlier analysis of 587 of the donors, V segments were called functional above 56.7% productive rearrangements and were called segregating when the between-donor standard deviation exceeded 5%. To diagnose cytomegalovirus status from the catalog of TCR beta chain sequences, a statistical classification framework was built. In a later analysis, V and J genes were assigned by comparing TCR nucleotide sequences against IMGT/GENE-DB human TR gene sequences. The TCRdist pipeline was used in a later analysis to assign CDR3 sequences and most-parsimonious VDJ recombination scenarios. A later analysis defined each TCR beta chain by its CDR3 amino acid sequence plus V-gene family, and excluded reads lacking a unique V-gene family. In a later analysis, fewer than 650 highly shared, low-generation-probability nucleotide sequences were removed to address suspected cross-contamination and a sequencing artifact. In a later analysis, a clonal expansion index was calculated for each public chain from normalized within-repertoire ranks of inferred template counts. In a later analysis, generation probabilities were computed using a VDJ recombination model fitted to out-of-frame rearrangements, and the results were checked against IGoR. In a later analysis, hypergeometric tests were used to score TCR-TCR, TCR-HLA and TCR-CMV co-occurrence, with a repertoire-size bias correction applied to TCR pairs. To estimate false discovery rates, a later analysis permuted the HLA or CMV assignments 20 times. In a later analysis, co-occurring TCRs were grouped using DBSCAN, with TCRdist sequence similarity added in when clustering inside HLA-allele-positive subsets. Co-occurrence clustering excluded repertoires with fewer than 30,000 or more than 120,000 public chains, plus five with anomalous nucleotide sharing. In its TCRdb copy, this immuneACCESS table keeps in-frame sequences only and misses some clones. Where compared with another copy, unresolved V genes explain less than half of these, and the others have no known cause. That table gives V, J and clone size, and the DNA gave D and trimming. The sample table lists 95,000 to 150,000 clones, over 75% of them with a count of one. The ten largest clones capture around 2% of the sample.

Unmatched junction bases come to 6, with V trimmed by 4 bases and J by 5 bases. The CDR3 numbers 14 residues from cysteine through phenylalanine. Of the read, only the CDR3 DNA is kept; its 42 bases are in frame from base 1. Taken from the germline V gene (reference sequence), the CDR1 and CDR2 loops are SGHNT and YYREEE. The chain is made from TRBV5-4 and TRBJ2-7; 10 of the junction bases match TRBD1. This receptor was identified in a man aged 25-45 years in good health and CMV-seronegative. Sequenced material: PBMCs. The sequenced DNA is TGTGCCAGCAGCCAGGGACAGGGGAGAAACGAGCAGTACTTC. The resulting protein is CASSQGQGRNEQYF. With the rest looked up from the reference TRBV5-4 and TRBJ2-7 genes rather than sequenced, the full variable domain is ETGVTQSPTHLIKTRGQQVTLRCSSQSGHNTVSWYQQALGQGPQFIFQYYREEENGRGNFPPRFSGLQFPNYSSELNVNALELDDSALYLCASSQGQGRNEQYFGPGTRLTVT.